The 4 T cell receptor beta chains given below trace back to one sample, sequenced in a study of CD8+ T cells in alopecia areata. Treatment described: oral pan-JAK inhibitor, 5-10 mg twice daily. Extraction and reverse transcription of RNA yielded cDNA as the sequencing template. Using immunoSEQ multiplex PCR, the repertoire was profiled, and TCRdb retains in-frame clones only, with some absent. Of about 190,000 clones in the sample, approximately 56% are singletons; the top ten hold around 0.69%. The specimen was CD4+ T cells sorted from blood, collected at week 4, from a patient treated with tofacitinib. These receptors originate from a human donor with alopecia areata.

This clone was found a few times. The CDR3 DNA reads TGTGCCTGGAGTGGTTCTAGCAATCAGCCCCAGCATTTT. This sequence encodes CAWSGSSNQPQHF. The chain joins TRBV30 to TRBJ1-5; D remains unclear. The CDR3 runs 13 residues. Germline V CDR1 and CDR2: GTSNPN, SVGIG (reference sequence). Trimming removed 1 base at V and 0 bases at J, with 4 bases between. Drawing the rest from reference TRBV30 and TRBJ1-5, the complete variable domain is SQTIHQWPATLVQPVGSPLSLECTVEGTSNPNLYWYRQAAGRGLQLLFYSVGIGQISSEVPQNLSASRPQDRQFILSSKKLLLSDSGFYLCAWSGSSNQPQHFGDGTRLSIL.

CDR3 in DNA: TGTGCCAGCAGCTTCTCAGGGGCAGGGGCCAACGTCCTGACTTTC. Amino acid sequence: CASSFSGAGANVLTF. The chain employs TRBV7-2 and TRBJ2-6; TRBD1 might be the D (6 bases). CDR3 length: 15 amino acids. Germline loops: CDR1 SGHTA, CDR2 FQGNSA. Trimming removed 3 bases from V and 4 bases from J, with 10 bases in between. Together with reference TRBV7-2 and TRBJ2-6, the CDR3 gives the full variable domain: GAGVSQSPSNKVTEKGKDVELRCDPISGHTALYWYRQSLGQGLEFLIYFQGNSAPDKSGLPSDRFSAERTGGSVSTLTIQRTQQEDSAVYLCASSFSGAGANVLTFGAGSRLTVL.

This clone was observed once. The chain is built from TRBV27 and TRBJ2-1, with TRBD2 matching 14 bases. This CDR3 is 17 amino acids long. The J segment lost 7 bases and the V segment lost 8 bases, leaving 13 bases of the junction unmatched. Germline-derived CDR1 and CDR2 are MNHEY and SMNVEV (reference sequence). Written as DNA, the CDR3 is TGTGCCAGCGCGTCCACGGGACTAGCGGGAGTAGGGAATGAGCAGTTCTTC. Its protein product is CASASTGLAGVGNEQFF.

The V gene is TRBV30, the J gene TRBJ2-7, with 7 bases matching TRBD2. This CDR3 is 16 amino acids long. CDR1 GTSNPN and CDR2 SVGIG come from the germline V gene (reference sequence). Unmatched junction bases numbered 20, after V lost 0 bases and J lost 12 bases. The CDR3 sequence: CAWSVFSVTAGRGVYF. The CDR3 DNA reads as TGTGCCTGGAGTGTATTCAGCGTGACAGCGGGAAGAGGTGTGTACTTC.